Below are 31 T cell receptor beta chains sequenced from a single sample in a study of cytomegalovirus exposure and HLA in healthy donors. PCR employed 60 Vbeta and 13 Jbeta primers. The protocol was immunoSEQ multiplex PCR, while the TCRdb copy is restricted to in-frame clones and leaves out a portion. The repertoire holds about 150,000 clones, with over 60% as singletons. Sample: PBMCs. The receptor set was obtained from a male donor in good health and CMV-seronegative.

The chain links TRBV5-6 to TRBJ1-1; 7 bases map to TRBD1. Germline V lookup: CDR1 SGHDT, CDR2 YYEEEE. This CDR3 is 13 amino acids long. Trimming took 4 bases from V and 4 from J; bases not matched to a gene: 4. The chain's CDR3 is CASSPTGVTEAFF. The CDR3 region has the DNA TGTGCCAGCAGCCCCACAGGGGTCACTGAAGCTTTCTTT.

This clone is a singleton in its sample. The CDR3 nucleotides read TGTGCCAGCAGCTTATTGAGTTTACTGTATGGAGATACGCAGTATTTT. This gives the protein CASSLLSLLYGDTQYF. The chain employs TRBV7-2 and TRBJ2-3, with D unresolved. V was trimmed by 2 bases and J by 5 bases, leaving 17 bases between them. The CDR3 covers 16 residues. Germline-derived CDR1 and CDR2 are SGHTA and FQGNSA.

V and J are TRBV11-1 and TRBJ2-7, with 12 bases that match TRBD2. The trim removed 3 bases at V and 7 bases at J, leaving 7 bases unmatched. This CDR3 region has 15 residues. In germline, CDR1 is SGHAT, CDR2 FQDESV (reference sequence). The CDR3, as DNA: TGTGCCAGCAGCTTCCTAGCGGGAGGGCCGGGAGAGCAGTACTTC. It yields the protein CASSFLAGGPGEQYF.

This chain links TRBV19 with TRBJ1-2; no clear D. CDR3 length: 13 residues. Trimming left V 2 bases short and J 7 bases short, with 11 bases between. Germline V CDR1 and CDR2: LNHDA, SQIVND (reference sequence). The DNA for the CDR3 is TGTGCCAGTAGTATATATGAGACAACTGGCTACACCTTC. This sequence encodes CASSIYETTGYTF.

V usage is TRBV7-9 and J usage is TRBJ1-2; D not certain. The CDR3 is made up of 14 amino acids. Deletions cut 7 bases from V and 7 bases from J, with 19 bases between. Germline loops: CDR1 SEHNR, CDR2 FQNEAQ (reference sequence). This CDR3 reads CASNDLGRSSGYTF. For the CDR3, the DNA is TGTGCCAGCAACGATCTGGGGAGATCTTCTGGCTACACCTTC.

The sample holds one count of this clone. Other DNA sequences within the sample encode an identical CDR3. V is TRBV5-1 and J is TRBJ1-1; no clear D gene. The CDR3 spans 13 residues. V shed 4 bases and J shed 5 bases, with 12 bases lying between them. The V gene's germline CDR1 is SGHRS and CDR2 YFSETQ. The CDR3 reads CASSLLGGTEAFF. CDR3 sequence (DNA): TGCGCCAGCAGCCTCTTGGGAGGTACTGAAGCTTTCTTT.

Written as DNA, the CDR3 is TGTGCCAGCAGTTACGCAGCAGGGGATGGTGAAAAACTGTTTTTT. Amino acids: CASSYAAGDGEKLFF. The genes are TRBV6-6 and TRBJ1-4, with a possible D match to TRBD1 (6 bases). This CDR3 comprises 15 residues. Germline lookup yields CDR1 MNHNY and CDR2 SVGAGI (reference sequence). V was pared by 2 bases and J by 7 bases, with 14 bases between.

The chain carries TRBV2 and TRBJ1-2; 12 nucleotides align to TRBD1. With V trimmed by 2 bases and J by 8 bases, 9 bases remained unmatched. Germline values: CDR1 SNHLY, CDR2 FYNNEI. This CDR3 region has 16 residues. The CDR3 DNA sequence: TGTGCCAGCAGTGAAAGGGGACAGGGGGCGTCGGAGGGCTACACCTTC. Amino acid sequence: CASSERGQGASEGYTF.

The chain's CDR3 is CASSKQGADSYTF. The CDR3 region has the DNA TGTGCCAGTAGTAAGCAGGGGGCAGATAGCTACACCTTC. The chain recombines TRBV19 with TRBJ1-2; TRBD1 agrees at 8 bases. From germline, CDR1 is LNHDA and CDR2 SQIVND (reference sequence). CDR3 length: 13 amino acids. The junction had 7 bases not matched to a gene; V was cut back by 4 bases and J by 9 bases.

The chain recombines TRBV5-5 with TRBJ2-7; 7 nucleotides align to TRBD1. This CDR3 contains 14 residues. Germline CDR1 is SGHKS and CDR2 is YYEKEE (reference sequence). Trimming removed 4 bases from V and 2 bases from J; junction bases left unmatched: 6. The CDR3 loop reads CASSLTGLTYEQYF. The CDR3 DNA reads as TGTGCCAGCAGCCTGACAGGGTTAACCTACGAGCAGTACTTC.

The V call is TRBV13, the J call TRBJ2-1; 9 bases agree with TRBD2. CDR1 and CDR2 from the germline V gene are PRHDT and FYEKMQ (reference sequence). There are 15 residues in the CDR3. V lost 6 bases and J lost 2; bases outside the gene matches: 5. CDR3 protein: CASSPSGRTYNEQFF. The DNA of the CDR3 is TGTGCCAGCAGTCCCAGCGGGAGGACCTACAATGAGCAGTTCTTC. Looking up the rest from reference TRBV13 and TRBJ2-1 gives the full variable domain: AAGVIQSPRHLIKEKRETATLKCYPIPRHDTVYWYQQGPGQDPQFLISFYEKMQSDKGSIPDRFSAQQFSDYHSELNMSSLELGDSALYFCASSPSGRTYNEQFFGPGTRLTVL.

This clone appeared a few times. The CDR3 loop is CASSRGQGNQPQHF. Here the CDR3 DNA reads TGTGCCAGCAGCAGGGGACAGGGGAATCAGCCCCAGCATTTT. The gene calls are TRBV28 and TRBJ1-5; 10 bases agree with TRBD1. Trimming at V came to 6 bases and at J to 4 bases, leaving 3 bases not matched to a gene. Per the germline V gene, CDR1 is MDHEN and CDR2 is SYDVKM. The CDR3 contains 14 residues.

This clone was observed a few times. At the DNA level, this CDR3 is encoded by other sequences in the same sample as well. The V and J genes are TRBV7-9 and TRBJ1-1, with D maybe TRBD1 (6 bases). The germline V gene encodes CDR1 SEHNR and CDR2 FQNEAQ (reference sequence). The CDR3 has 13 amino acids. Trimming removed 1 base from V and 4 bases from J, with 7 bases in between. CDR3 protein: CASSLGGGTEAFF. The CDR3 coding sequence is TGTGCCAGCAGCTTAGGAGGGGGCACTGAAGCTTTCTTT.

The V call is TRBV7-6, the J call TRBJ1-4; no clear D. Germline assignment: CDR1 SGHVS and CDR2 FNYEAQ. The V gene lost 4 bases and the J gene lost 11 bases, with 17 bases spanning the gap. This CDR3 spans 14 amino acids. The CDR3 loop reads CASSSLAGTKKLFF. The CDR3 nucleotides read TGTGCCAGCAGCTCCTTGGCGGGAACCAAGAAACTGTTTTTT.

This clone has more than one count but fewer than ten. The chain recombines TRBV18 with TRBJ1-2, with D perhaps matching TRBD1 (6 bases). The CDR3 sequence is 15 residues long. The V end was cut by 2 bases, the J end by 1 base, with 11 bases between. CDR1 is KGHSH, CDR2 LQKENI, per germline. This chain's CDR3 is CASSPSRQDNYGYTF. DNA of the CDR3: TGTGCCAGCTCACCATCGAGACAGGATAACTATGGCTACACCTTC.

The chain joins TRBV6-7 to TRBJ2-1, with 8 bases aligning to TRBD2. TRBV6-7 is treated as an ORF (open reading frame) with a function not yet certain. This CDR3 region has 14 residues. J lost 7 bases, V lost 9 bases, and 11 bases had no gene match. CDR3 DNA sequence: TGTGCCAGTTTACGAGGCGGGGGGTTAAATGAGCAGTTCTTC. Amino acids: CASLRGGGLNEQFF.

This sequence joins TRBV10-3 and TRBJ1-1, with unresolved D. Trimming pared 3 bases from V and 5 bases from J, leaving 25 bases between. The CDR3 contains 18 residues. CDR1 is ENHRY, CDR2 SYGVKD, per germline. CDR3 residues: CAISEKFGESGIGTEAFF. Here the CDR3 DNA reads TGTGCCATCAGTGAAAAATTCGGAGAATCCGGGATTGGTACTGAAGCTTTCTTT.

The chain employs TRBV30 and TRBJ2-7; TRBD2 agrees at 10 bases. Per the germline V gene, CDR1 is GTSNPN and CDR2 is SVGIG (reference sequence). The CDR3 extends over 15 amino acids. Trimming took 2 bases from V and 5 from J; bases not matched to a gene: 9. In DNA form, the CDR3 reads TGTGCCTGGAGTAGTTTGAGCGGGAGGGTCAACGAGCAGTACTTC. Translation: CAWSSLSGRVNEQYF. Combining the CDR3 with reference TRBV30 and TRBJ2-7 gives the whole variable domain SQTIHQWPATLVQPVGSPLSLECTVEGTSNPNLYWYRQAAGRGLQLLFYSVGIGQISSEVPQNLSASRPQDRQFILSSKKLLLSDSGFYLCAWSSLSGRVNEQYFGPGTRLTVT.

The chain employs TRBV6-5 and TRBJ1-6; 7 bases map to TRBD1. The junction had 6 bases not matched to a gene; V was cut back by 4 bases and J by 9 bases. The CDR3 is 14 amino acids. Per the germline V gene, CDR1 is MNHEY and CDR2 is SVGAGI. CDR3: CASSSPGTASPLHF. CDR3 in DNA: TGTGCCAGCAGTTCCCCTGGGACAGCTTCACCCCTCCACTTT.

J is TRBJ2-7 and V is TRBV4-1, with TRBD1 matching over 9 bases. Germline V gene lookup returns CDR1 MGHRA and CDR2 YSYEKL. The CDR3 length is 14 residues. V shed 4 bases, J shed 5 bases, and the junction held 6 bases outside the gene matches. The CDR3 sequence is CASSPRDRVNEQYF. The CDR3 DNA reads TGCGCCAGCAGCCCCCGGGACAGGGTCAACGAGCAGTACTTC.

The chain's CDR3 is CASSPQGGGPGELFF. CDR3 sequence (DNA): TGTGCCAGCAGTCCCCAGGGAGGGGGGCCCGGGGAGCTGTTTTTT. This rearrangement joins TRBV27 to TRBJ2-2, with D perhaps TRBD2 (7 bases). The germline V and J ends were trimmed by 5 bases and 6 bases, with 16 bases remaining between them. This CDR3 comprises 15 residues. The germline CDR1 and CDR2 sequences are MNHEY and SMNVEV (reference sequence).

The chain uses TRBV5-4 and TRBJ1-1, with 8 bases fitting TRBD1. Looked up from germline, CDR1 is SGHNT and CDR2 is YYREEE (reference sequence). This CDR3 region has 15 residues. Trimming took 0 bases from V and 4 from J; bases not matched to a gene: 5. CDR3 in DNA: TGTGCCAGCAGCTTGGAGGGACAGGCCGGCACTGAAGCTTTCTTT. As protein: CASSLEGQAGTEAFF.

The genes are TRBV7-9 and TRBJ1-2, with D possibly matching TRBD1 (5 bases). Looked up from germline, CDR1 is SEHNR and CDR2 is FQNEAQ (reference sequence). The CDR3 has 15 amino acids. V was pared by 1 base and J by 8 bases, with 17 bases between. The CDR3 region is CASSLEGALVLGYTF. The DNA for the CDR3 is TGTGCCAGCAGCTTAGAAGGGGCTCTCGTGCTGGGCTACACCTTC.

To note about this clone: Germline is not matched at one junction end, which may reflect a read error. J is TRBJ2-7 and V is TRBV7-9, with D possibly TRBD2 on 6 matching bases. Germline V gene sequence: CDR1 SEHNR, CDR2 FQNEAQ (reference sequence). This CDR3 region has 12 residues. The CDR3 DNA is TGTGCCAGCAGCTCCCTAGACGGGGAGGAAAGCTTC. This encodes CASSSLDGEESF.

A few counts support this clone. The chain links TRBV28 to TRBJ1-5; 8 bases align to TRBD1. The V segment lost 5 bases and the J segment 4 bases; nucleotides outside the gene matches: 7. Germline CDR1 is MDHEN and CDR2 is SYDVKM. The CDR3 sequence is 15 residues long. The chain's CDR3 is CASSRRTGSNQPQHF. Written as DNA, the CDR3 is TGTGCCAGCAGTAGGAGGACAGGGTCGAATCAGCCCCAGCATTTT.

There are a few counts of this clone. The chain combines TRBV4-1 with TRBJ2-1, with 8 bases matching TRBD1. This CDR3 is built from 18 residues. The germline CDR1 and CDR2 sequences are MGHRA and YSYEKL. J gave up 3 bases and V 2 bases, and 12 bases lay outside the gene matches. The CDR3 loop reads CASSQHATGEWDYNEQFF. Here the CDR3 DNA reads TGCGCCAGCAGCCAACACGCGACAGGGGAGTGGGACTACAATGAGCAGTTCTTC.

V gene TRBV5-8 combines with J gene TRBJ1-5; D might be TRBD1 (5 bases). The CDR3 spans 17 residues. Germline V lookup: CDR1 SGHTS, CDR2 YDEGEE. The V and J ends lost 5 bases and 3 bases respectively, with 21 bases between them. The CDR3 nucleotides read TGTGCCAGCAGTTACCAGCCCGGGACTGCTTACAATCAGCCCCAGCATTTT. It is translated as CASSYQPGTAYNQPQHF.

The CDR3 is CASRGTGTYEQYF. The CDR3 nucleotides read TGTGCCAGCAGGGGGACAGGGACCTACGAGCAGTACTTC. The gene calls are TRBV6-1 and TRBJ2-7, with 9 positions matching TRBD1. CDR1 is MNHNS and CDR2 is SASEGT in the germline V gene. The CDR3 has 13 residues. J gave up 2 bases and V 6 bases, and 2 bases lay outside the gene matches.

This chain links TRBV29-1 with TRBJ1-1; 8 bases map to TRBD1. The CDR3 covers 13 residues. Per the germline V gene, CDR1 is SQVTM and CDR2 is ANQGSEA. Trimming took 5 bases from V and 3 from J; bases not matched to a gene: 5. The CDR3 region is CSVSDRGYTEAFF. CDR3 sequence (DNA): TGCAGCGTTTCCGACAGGGGATACACTGAAGCTTTCTTT.

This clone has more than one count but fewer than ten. The CDR3 is CASGSMGGGEKYGYTF. DNA for the CDR3: TGTGCCAGCGGCTCAATGGGAGGAGGGGAGAAGTATGGCTACACCTTC. The chain has TRBV28 and TRBJ1-2, with a tentative D call TRBD1 (5 bases). CDR1 is MDHEN, CDR2 SYDVKM, per germline. The CDR3 contains 16 residues. The ends were cut back, 8 bases at V and 5 bases at J, with 24 bases in the middle.

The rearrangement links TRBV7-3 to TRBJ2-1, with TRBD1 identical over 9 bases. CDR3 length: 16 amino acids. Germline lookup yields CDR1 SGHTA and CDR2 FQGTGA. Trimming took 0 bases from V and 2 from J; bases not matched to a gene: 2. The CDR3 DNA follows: TGTGCCAGCAGCTTAACTGACAGGGGGGCCTACAATGAGCAGTTCTTC. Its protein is CASSLTDRGAYNEQFF. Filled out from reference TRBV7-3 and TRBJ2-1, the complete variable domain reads GAGVSQTPSNKVTEKGKYVELRCDPISGHTALYWYRQSLGQGPEFLIYFQGTGAADDSGLPNDRFFAVRPEGSVSTLKIQRTERGDSAVYLCASSLTDRGAYNEQFFGPGTRLTVL.